One sample yielded the 18 T cell receptor beta chains listed below, sequenced in a study of blood T cell repertoires in COVID-19. Assay used: immunoSEQ multiplex PCR; TCRdb lists only in-frame clones, some missing. The profile covers some 140,000 clones, with under 90% appearing a single time and 2% to 3% taken by the ten largest. Sequencing was performed on PBMCs or T cells enriched from blood (not recorded which). The receptors here all came from a man aged 35-49 years with acute COVID-19.

The chain uses TRBV2 and TRBJ2-3, with 13 bases that match TRBD2. CDR1 is SNHLY and CDR2 is FYNNEI in the germline V gene. This CDR3 has 17 amino acids. Germline trimming cut 5 bases from V and 6 bases from J; bases unmatched to any gene: 11. CDR3 nucleotides: TGTGCCAGCAGTTCGACTAGCGGGGGGCTCCTGGGGGATACGCAGTATTTT. Its protein product is CASSSTSGGLLGDTQYF.

This rearrangement joins TRBV7-2 to TRBJ2-7; 10 nucleotides align to TRBD2. The CDR3 spans 15 residues. In germline, CDR1 is SGHTA, CDR2 FQGNSA. Unmatched junction bases numbered 11, after V lost 5 bases and J lost 7 bases. This CDR3 is CASSPGTSAWGEQYF. In DNA, the CDR3 is TGTGCCAGCAGCCCGGGGACTAGCGCGTGGGGGGAGCAGTACTTC.

The rearrangement uses TRBV29-1 and TRBJ2-3; 8 bases match TRBD2. V lost 3 bases, J lost 6 bases, and 5 bases stayed unmatched. Germline assignment: CDR1 SQVTM and CDR2 ANQGSEA. This CDR3 has 13 amino acids. This chain's CDR3 is CSVDGGAGDTQYF. The CDR3 region has the DNA TGCAGCGTTGACGGGGGGGCCGGCGATACGCAGTATTTT.

Details on this clone: An end of the junction differs from the germline gene, which may be a read error. V is TRBV14 and J is TRBJ1-2; no reliable D call. The CDR3 runs 12 residues. Germline CDR1 and CDR2: SGHDN and FVKESK. The DNA for the CDR3 is TGTGCCAGCAGCCCGAGTGCGAATCCTATCTCCTTC. Protein sequence: CASSPSANPISF. The variable domain in full, completed from reference TRBV14 and TRBJ1-2, reads EAGVTQFPSHSVIEKGQTVTLRCDPISGHDNLYWYRRVMGKEIKFLLHFVKESKQDESGMPNNRFLAERTGGTYSTLKVQPAELEDSGVYFCASSPSANPISFGSGTRLTVV.

This sequence joins TRBV4-2 and TRBJ2-1; 9 bases map to TRBD2. J was trimmed by 0 bases and V by 1 base; bases with no gene match: 4. Germline V gene lookup returns CDR1 LGHNA and CDR2 YNFKEQ. The CDR3 length is 17 residues. CDR3 in amino acids: CASSQGISGSSYNEQFF. CDR3 nucleotide sequence: TGTGCCAGCAGCCAAGGCATTAGCGGGAGCTCCTACAATGAGCAGTTCTTC.

V and J are TRBV9 and TRBJ1-1; D call uncertain. This CDR3 comprises 15 residues. Germline CDR1 SGDLS, CDR2 YYNGEE. V gave up 4 bases and J gave up 5 bases, with 18 bases separating them. The CDR3 region is CASSSRPGPRTEAFF. Here the CDR3 DNA reads TGTGCCAGCAGCTCCCGACCGGGTCCTAGGACTGAAGCTTTCTTT.

This clone appeared once. The CDR3 spells CASSPDRGLWKGYTF. The CDR3 nucleotides read TGTGCCAGCAGTCCGGACAGGGGGCTTTGGAAGGGCTACACCTTC. The chain joins TRBV6-5 to TRBJ1-2; TRBD1 aligns across 11 bases. CDR1 MNHEY and CDR2 SVGAGI come from the germline V gene. The CDR3 has 15 residues. V lost 5 bases, J lost 8 bases, and 10 bases stayed unmatched.

This clone was observed a handful of times. V and J are TRBV6-5 and TRBJ2-7; the D gene is possibly TRBD1 (6 bases). The CDR3 has 15 amino acids. The ends were cut back, 0 bases at V and 2 bases at J, with 11 bases in the middle. Germline values: CDR1 MNHEY, CDR2 SVGAGI. The CDR3 sequence is CASSYSSPGAYEQYF. The CDR3 DNA is TGTGCCAGCAGTTACTCGAGTCCAGGGGCCTACGAGCAGTACTTC.

The V and J genes are TRBV2 and TRBJ2-6; D unclear. This CDR3 comprises 15 residues. The germline V gene encodes CDR1 SNHLY and CDR2 FYNNEI. The V gene lost 4 bases and the J gene lost 0 bases, with 7 bases spanning the gap. The CDR3 DNA sequence: TGTGCCAGCAGTGTTCTGAGCTCTGGGGCCAACGTCCTGACTTTC. Translation gives CASSVLSSGANVLTF. The variable domain in full, with the rest retrieved from reference TRBV2 and TRBJ2-6, is EPEVTQTPSHQVTQMGQEVILRCVPISNHLYFYWYRQILGQKVEFLVSFYNNEISEKSEIFDDQFSVERPDGSNFTLKIRSTKLEDSAMYFCASSVLSSGANVLTFGAGSRLTVL.

In DNA form, the CDR3 reads TGTGCCATCAGTGACGACAGGGACCCGAAAGGCTACACCTTC. Residues: CAISDDRDPKGYTF. The chain joins TRBV10-3 to TRBJ1-2; 7 nucleotides align to TRBD1. The germline V gene encodes CDR1 ENHRY and CDR2 SYGVKD. Trimming cost V 3 bases and J 8 bases; bases outside gene matches: 9. The CDR3 totals 14 residues.

V usage is TRBV6-5 and J usage is TRBJ1-1; D remains ambiguous. Germline assignment: CDR1 MNHEY and CDR2 SVGAGI. The CDR3 is 12 residues long. The V end lost 5 bases, the J end lost 6 bases, and 10 bases lay between the germline ends. The CDR3 here is CASSRDYPEAFF. CDR3 DNA sequence: TGTGCCAGCAGTCGGGATTACCCTGAAGCTTTCTTT.

This chain joins TRBV28 and TRBJ2-7; D is ambiguous. V gave up 5 bases and J gave up 1 base, with 9 bases separating them. Germline values: CDR1 MDHEN, CDR2 SYDVKM. The CDR3 covers 13 residues. CDR3 in amino acids: CASSGSFSYEQYF. CDR3 coding DNA: TGTGCCAGCAGTGGTAGCTTTTCCTACGAGCAGTACTTC.

Ten or more counts support this clone. V usage is TRBV28 and J usage is TRBJ2-2, with 7 bases that match TRBD2. V lost 10 bases to trimming and J lost 2 bases; unmatched junction nucleotides: 7. Germline lookup yields CDR1 MDHEN and CDR2 SYDVKM. The CDR3 covers 14 residues. CDR3 in amino acids: CATGGYSNTGELFF. CDR3 nucleotide sequence: TGTGCCACCGGGGGGTACAGCAACACCGGGGAGCTGTTTTTT.

This chain links TRBV19 with TRBJ2-3, with D possibly matching TRBD2 (6 bases). Germline V gives CDR1 LNHDA, CDR2 SQIVND (reference sequence). The CDR3 runs 16 residues. V was pared by 8 bases and J by 0 bases, with 18 bases between. The CDR3 DNA reads TGTGCCAGTGGGATGCGGCGGGGAGAGAGCACAGATACGCAGTATTTT. It yields the protein CASGMRRGESTDTQYF.

The chain couples TRBV5-1 to TRBJ1-1, with D possibly being TRBD1 (5 bases). V lost 0 bases to trimming and J lost 3 bases, with 6 bases between them. Germline-derived CDR1 and CDR2 are SGHRS and YFSETQ. This CDR3 spans 13 amino acids. CDR3 bases: TGCGCCAGCAGCTTGGAGGGGCACACTGAAGCTTTCTTT. This codes for CASSLEGHTEAFF.

The rearrangement links TRBV9 to TRBJ2-1; D is undetermined. V shed 0 bases and J shed 0 bases, with 10 bases lying between them. The CDR3 is 16 residues long. In germline, CDR1 is SGDLS, CDR2 YYNGEE. CDR3 in amino acids: CASSVDPSGSYNEQFF. CDR3 nucleotide sequence: TGTGCCAGCAGCGTAGACCCGTCCGGCTCCTACAATGAGCAGTTCTTC.

The rearrangement uses TRBV9 and TRBJ2-1; 8 positions match TRBD2. The CDR3 has 16 residues. V dropped 2 bases and J dropped 7; count of bases not matched to a gene: 11. From germline, CDR1 is SGDLS and CDR2 YYNGEE. Here the CDR3 reads CASSVAGTRTQNEQFF. Here the CDR3 DNA reads TGTGCCAGCAGCGTTGCCGGGACTAGAACCCAAAATGAGCAGTTCTTC.

This clone was counted once. The CDR3 nucleotides read TGTGCCAGCAGTTCGACGGAGTACTATGGCTACACCTTC. Its protein product is CASSSTEYYGYTF. This rearrangement joins TRBV12-3 or TRBV12-4 to TRBJ1-2; D gene uncertain. Trimming removed 4 bases from V and 3 bases from J, with 9 bases in between. This CDR3 contains 13 residues.